This T cell receptor (beta chain) was captured in a study of T cell changes during pregnancy in multiple sclerosis. Trimming shortened V by 4 bases and J by 7 bases, and 17 bases separated the two germline ends. This CDR3 has 14 residues. Looked up from germline, CDR1 is SGHRS and CDR2 is YFSETQ. Using immunoSEQ multiplex PCR, the repertoire was profiled, and TCRdb retains in-frame clones only, with some absent. The data show approximately 30,000 clones, approximately 94% seen once. The source material was CD4+ T cells from peripheral blood mononuclear cells, sampled after pregnancy. The gene calls are TRBV5-1 and TRBJ1-2; tentatively, D is TRBD1 (5 bases). This receptor was identified in a female donor with multiple sclerosis, enrolled in a pregnancy study. CDR3 nucleotide sequence: TGCGCCAGCAGCCCCCAGGACACCTTGACTGGCTACACCTTC. Translated: CASSPQDTLTGYTF.